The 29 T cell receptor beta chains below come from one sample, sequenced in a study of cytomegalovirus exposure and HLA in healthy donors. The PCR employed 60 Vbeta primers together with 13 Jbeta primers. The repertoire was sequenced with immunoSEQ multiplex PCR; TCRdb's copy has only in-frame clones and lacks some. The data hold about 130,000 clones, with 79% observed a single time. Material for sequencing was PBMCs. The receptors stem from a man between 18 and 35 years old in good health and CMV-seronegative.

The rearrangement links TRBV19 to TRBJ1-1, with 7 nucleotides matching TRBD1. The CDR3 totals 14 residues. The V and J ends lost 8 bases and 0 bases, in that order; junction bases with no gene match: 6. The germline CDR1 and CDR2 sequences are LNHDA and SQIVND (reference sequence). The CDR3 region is CASQNRGLNTEAFF. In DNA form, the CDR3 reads TGTGCCAGTCAAAACAGGGGACTGAACACTGAAGCTTTCTTT. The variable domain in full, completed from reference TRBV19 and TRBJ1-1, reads DGGITQSPKYLFRKEGQNVTLSCEQNLNHDAMYWYRQDPGQGLRLIYYSQIVNDFQKGDIAEGYSVSREKKESFPLTVTSAQKNPTAFYLCASQNRGLNTEAFFGQGTRLTVV.

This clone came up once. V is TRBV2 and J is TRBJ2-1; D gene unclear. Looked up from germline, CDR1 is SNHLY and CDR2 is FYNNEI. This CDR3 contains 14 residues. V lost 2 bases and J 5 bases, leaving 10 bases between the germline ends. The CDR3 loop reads CASSEIGGHNEQFF. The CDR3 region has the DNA TGTGCCAGCAGTGAAATAGGTGGGCACAATGAGCAGTTCTTC.

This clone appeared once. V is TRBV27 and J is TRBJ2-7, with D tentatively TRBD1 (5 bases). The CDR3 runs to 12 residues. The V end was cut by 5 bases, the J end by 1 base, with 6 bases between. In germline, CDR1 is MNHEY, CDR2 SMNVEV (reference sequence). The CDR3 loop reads CASSDSSYEQYF. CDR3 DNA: TGTGCCAGCAGTGACAGTTCCTACGAGCAGTACTTC.

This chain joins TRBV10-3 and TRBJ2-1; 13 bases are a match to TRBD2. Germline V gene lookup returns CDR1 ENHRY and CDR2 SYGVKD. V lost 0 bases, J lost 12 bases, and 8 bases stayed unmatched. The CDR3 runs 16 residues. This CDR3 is CAISESGLAGRQGQFF. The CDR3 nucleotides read TGTGCCATCAGTGAGTCGGGACTAGCGGGGCGTCAAGGGCAGTTCTTC.

The CDR3, as DNA: TGTGCCAGCAGCTTGGCGGGGACTAGCGGGAGTGCGGATACGCAGTATTTT. This codes for CASSLAGTSGSADTQYF. The J gene is TRBJ2-3, the V gene TRBV5-4; TRBD2 aligns across 14 bases. Looked up from germline, CDR1 is SGHNT and CDR2 is YYREEE (reference sequence). Trimming removed 0 bases from V and 6 bases from J; junction bases left unmatched: 6. CDR3 length equals 17 residues.

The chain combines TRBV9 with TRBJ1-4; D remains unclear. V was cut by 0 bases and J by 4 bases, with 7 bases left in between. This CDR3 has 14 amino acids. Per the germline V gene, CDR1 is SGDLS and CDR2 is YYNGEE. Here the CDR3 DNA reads TGTGCCAGCAGCGTAGGAGGGTTTAATGAAAAACTGTTTTTT. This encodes CASSVGGFNEKLFF.

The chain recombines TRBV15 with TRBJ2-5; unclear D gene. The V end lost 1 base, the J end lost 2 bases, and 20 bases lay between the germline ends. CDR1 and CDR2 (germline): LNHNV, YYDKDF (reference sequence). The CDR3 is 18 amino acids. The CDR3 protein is CATSRVISGKPNQETQYF. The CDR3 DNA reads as TGTGCCACCAGCAGAGTGATCTCTGGCAAACCCAATCAAGAGACCCAGTACTTC.

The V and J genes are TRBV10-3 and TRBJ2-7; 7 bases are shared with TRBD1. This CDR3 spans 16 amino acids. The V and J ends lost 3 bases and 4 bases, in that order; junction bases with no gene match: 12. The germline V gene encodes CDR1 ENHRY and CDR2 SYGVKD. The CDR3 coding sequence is TGTGCCATCAGTGATACAACCGGGACAGAACCTTACGAGCAGTACTTC. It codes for CAISDTTGTEPYEQYF.

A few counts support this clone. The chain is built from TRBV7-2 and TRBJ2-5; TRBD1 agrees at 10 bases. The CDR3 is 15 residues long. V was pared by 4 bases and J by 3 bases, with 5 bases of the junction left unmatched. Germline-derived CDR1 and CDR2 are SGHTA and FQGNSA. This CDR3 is CASSSGQGGEETQYF. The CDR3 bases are TGTGCCAGCAGCTCCGGACAGGGGGGGGAAGAGACCCAGTACTTC.

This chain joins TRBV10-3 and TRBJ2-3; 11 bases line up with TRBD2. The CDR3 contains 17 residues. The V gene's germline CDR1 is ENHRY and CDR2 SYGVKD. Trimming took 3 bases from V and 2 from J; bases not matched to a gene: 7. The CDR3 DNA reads TGTGCCATCAGTGATGGTCTAGCGGGAGGAGACACAGATACGCAGTATTTT. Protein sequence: CAISDGLAGGDTDTQYF.

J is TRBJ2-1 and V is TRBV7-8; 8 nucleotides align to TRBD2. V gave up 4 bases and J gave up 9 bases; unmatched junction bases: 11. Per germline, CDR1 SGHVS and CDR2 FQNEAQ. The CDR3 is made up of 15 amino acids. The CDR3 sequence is CASSSTLAATIEQFF. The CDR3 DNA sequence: TGTGCCAGCAGCTCCACACTAGCGGCCACAATTGAGCAGTTCTTC. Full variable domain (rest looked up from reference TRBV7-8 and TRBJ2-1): GAGVSQSPRYKVAKRGQDVALRCDPISGHVSLFWYQQALGQGPEFLTYFQNEAQLDKSGLPSDRFFAERPEGSVSTLKIQRTQQEDSAVYLCASSSTLAATIEQFFGPGTRLTVL.

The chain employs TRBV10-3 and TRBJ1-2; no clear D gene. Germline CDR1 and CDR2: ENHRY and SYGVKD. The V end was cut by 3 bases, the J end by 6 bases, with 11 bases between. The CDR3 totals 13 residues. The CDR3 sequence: CAISDRGYDGYTF. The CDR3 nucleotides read TGTGCCATCAGTGACCGGGGATACGATGGCTACACCTTC.

The CDR3 spells CASSAPGVRGNSPLHF. CDR3 in DNA: TGTGCCAGCAGCGCACCCGGGGTCCGGGGGAATTCACCCCTCCACTTT. V usage is TRBV2 and J usage is TRBJ1-6; D may be TRBD1 (5 bases). The CDR3 is made up of 16 amino acids. V was trimmed by 6 bases and J by 7 bases, leaving 19 bases between them. CDR1 and CDR2 from the germline V gene are SNHLY and FYNNEI.

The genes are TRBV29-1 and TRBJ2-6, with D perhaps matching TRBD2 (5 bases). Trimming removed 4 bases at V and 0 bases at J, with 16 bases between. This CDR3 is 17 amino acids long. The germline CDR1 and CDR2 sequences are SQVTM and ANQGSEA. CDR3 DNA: TGCAGCGTTGCATTAGCGCAGGACCCCTCTGGGGCCAACGTCCTGACTTTC. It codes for CSVALAQDPSGANVLTF.

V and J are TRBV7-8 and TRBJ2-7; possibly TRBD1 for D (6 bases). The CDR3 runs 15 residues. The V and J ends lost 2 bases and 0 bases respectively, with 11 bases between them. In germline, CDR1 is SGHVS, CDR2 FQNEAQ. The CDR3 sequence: CASSLFQGSSYEQYF. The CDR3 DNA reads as TGTGCCAGCAGCTTATTCCAGGGGTCCTCCTACGAGCAGTACTTC.

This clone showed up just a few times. CDR3 sequence (DNA): TGTGCCAGCAGTAGGGGTTATGGCTACACCTTC. Translation: CASSRGYGYTF. J is TRBJ1-2 and V is TRBV6-6, with a tentative D call TRBD1 (5 bases). This CDR3 contains 11 residues. Looked up from germline, CDR1 is MNHNY and CDR2 is SVGAGI (reference sequence). Between the trimmed V and J ends, which lost 5 bases and 5 bases, there was a span of 6 bases.

In DNA, the CDR3 is TGTGCCAGCAGCTTGAGGAGCGATGAGCAGTTCTTC. This encodes CASSLRSDEQFF. This chain links TRBV7-3 with TRBJ2-1; D unresolved. Trimming took off 3 bases at V and 8 bases at J, with 8 bases between the two ends. Germline V gene sequence: CDR1 SGHTA, CDR2 FQGTGA. This CDR3 spans 12 amino acids.

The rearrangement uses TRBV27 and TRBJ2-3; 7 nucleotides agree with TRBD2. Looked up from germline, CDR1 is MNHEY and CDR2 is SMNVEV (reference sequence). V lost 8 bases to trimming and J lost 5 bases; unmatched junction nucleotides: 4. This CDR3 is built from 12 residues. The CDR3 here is CASRDYLDTQYF. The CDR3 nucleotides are TGTGCCAGCCGGGACTACCTAGATACGCAGTATTTT.

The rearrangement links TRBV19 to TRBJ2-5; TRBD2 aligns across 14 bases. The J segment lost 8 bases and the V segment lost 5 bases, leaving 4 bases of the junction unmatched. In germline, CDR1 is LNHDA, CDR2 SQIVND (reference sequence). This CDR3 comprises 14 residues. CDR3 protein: CASSFGTSGRTQYF. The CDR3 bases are TGTGCCAGTAGTTTCGGGACTAGCGGGAGAACCCAGTACTTC.

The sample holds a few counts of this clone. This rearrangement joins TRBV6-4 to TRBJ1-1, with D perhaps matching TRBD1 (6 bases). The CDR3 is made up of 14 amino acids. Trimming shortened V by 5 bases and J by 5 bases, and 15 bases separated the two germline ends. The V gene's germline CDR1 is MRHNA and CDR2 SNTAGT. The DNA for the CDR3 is TGTGCCAGCAGTCCGACAGGAGGAGGAACTGAAGCTTTCTTT. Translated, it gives CASSPTGGGTEAFF.

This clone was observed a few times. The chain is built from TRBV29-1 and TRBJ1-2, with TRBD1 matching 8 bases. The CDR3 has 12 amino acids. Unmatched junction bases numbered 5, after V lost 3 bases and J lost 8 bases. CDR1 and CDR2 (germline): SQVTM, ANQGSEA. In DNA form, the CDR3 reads TGCAGCGTTGAGGCAGGGGGCGAAGGCTACACCTTC. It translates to CSVEAGGEGYTF.

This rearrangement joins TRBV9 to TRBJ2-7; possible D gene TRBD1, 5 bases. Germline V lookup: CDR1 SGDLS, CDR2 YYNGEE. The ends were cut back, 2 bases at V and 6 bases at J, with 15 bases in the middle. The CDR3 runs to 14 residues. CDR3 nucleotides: TGTGCCAGCAGCGTCGACAGTCTTAAGCGCGAGCAGTACTTC. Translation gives CASSVDSLKREQYF.

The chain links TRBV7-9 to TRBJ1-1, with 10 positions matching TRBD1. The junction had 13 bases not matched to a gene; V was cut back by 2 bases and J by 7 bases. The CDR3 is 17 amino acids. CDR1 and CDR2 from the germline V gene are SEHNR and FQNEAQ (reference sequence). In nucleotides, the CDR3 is TGTGCCAGCAGCTTAAAAGATGACAGGGGGCCCCCAAGTGAAGCTTTCTTT. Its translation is CASSLKDDRGPPSEAFF.

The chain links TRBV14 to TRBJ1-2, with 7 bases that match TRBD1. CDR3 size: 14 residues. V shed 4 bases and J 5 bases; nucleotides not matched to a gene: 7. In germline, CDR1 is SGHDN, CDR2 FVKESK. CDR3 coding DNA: TGTGCCAGCAGCCGCAGGGAGACAGGGTATGGCTACACCTTC. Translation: CASSRRETGYGYTF.

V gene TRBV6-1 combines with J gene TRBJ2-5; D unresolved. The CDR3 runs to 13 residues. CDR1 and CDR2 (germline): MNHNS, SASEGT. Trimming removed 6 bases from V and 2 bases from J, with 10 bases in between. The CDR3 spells CASRVLDQETQYF. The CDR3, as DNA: TGTGCCAGCAGGGTCCTAGATCAAGAGACCCAGTACTTC.

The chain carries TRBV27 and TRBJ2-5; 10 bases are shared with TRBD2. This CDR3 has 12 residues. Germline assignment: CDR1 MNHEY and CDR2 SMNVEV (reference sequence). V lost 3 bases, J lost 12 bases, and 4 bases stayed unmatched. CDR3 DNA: TGTGCCAGCAGTTTGCCCGGACTAGCGGAGTACTTC. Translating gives CASSLPGLAEYF.

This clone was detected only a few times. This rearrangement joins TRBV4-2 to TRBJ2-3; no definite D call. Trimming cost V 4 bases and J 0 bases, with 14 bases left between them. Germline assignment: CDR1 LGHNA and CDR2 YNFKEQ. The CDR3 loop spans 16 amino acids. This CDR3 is CASSLRVGRSTDTQYF. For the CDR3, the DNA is TGTGCCAGCAGCCTTCGGGTAGGAAGAAGCACAGATACGCAGTATTTT.

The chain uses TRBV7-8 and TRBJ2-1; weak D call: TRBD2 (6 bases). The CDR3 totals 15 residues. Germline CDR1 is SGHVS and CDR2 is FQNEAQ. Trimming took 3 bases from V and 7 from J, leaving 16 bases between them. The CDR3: CASSFSSAVGNEQFF. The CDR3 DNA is TGTGCCAGCAGCTTCTCTAGCGCCGTGGGGAATGAGCAGTTCTTC.

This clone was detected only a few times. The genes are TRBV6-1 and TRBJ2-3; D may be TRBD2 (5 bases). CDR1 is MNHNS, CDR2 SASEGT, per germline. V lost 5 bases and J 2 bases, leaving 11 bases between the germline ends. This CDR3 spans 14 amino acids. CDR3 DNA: TGTGCCAGCAGTTATCAGGACTTCACAGATACGCAGTATTTT. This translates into CASSYQDFTDTQYF.